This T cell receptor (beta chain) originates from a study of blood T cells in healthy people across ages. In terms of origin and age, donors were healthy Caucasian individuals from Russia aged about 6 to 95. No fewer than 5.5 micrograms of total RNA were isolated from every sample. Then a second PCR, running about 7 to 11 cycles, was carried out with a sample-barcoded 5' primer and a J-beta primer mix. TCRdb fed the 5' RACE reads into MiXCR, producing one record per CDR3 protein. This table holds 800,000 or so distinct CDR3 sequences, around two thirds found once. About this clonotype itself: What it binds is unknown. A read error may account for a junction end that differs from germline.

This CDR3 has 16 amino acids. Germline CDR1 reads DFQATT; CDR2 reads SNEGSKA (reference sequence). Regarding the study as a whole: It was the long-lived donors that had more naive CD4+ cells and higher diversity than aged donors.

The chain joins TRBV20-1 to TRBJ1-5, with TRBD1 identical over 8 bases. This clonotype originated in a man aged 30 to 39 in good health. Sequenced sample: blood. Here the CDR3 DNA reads TGCTGTGCTCCGGGACAGGCGACTTCGGGCAATCAGCCCCAGCATTTT. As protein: CCAPGQATSGNQPQHF.